This entry is about one T cell receptor beta chain. How the authors handled the data: The assay estimated nucleated cells by amplifying reference gene primers. TCRdb keeps only in-frame clones here, not all; method: immunoSEQ multiplex PCR. V and J calls plus clone size are reproduced from that table; the DNA served to infer D and trimming. This sample has about 120,000 clones, with more than 80% found just once. The data derive from a study of blood T cell repertoires in COVID-19. Study summary: The samples span acute and convalescent COVID-19 from the United States, Italy and Spain. T cells, B-cell-depleted T cells, or PBMCs supplied cDNA or gDNA.

V lost 4 bases to trimming and J lost 3 bases; unmatched junction nucleotides: 7. In germline, CDR1 is KGHSH, CDR2 LQKENI. The CDR3 length is 16 residues. The sample was peripheral blood. The chain employs TRBV18 and TRBJ2-7; 12 bases line up with TRBD1. The sequence was obtained from a man between 70 and 80 years old with active or convalescent COVID-19. The CDR3, as DNA: TGTGCCAGCTCACGCTCCGGGACAGGGGGCTTCTACGAGCAGTACTTC. Translated: CASSRSGTGGFYEQYF.